The 5 T cell receptor beta chains below come from one sample, sequenced in a study of blood T cell repertoires in COVID-19. TCRdb keeps only in-frame clones here, not all; method: immunoSEQ multiplex PCR. The table lists over 300,000 clones, approximately 85% of them singletons. The sample taken for sequencing was peripheral blood. The receptors originated from a woman aged 45 to 65 with acute or convalescent COVID-19.

The gene calls are TRBV6-5 and TRBJ1-2, with TRBD1 identical over 7 bases. V trimming: 6 bases; J trimming: 8 bases; junction bases outside the gene matches: 15. Per the germline V gene, CDR1 is MNHEY and CDR2 is SVGAGI. CDR3 length: 15 amino acids. CDR3 in amino acids: CASSHSGTESMGYTF. In DNA, the CDR3 is TGTGCCAGCAGCCATTCCGGGACAGAGTCTATGGGCTACACCTTC.

The V gene is TRBV20-1, the J gene TRBJ1-2; tentatively, D is TRBD1 (5 bases). The CDR3 contains 12 residues. Trimming left V 3 bases short and J 4 bases short, with 9 bases between. From germline, CDR1 is DFQATT and CDR2 SNEGSKA (reference sequence). The CDR3 region has the DNA TGCAGTGCTAGTTTCAGGGTCTATGGCTACACCTTC. Amino acids: CSASFRVYGYTF.

The V gene is TRBV18, the J gene TRBJ1-2; TRBD1 agrees at 9 bases. CDR1 and CDR2 from the germline V gene are KGHSH and LQKENI. The V segment lost 3 bases and the J segment 5 bases; nucleotides outside the gene matches: 7. The CDR3 is 15 amino acids. The CDR3 nucleotides read TGTGCCAGCTCACCCACAGGGGGCGGAACGTATGGCTACACCTTC. Its translation is CASSPTGGGTYGYTF.

The rearrangement joins TRBV27 to TRBJ2-5; 12 positions match TRBD1. This CDR3 region has 15 residues. Germline V gene lookup returns CDR1 MNHEY and CDR2 SMNVEV (reference sequence). The V gene end was trimmed by 5 bases and the J gene end by 5 bases; junction bases not matched to a gene: 6. CDR3 region: CASSGGTGGMETQYF. CDR3 DNA sequence: TGTGCCAGCAGTGGGGGGACAGGGGGCATGGAGACCCAGTACTTC.

The V call is TRBV6-2 or TRBV6-3, the J call TRBJ1-1; 7 positions match TRBD1. Unmatched junction bases numbered 5, after V lost 0 bases and J lost 4 bases. Germline values: CDR1 MNHEY, CDR2 SVGEGT. The CDR3 consists of 15 residues. As DNA, the CDR3 is TGTGCCAGCAGTTACTCTGATAGGGGGCCCACTGAAGCTTTCTTT. Encoded protein: CASSYSDRGPTEAFF.